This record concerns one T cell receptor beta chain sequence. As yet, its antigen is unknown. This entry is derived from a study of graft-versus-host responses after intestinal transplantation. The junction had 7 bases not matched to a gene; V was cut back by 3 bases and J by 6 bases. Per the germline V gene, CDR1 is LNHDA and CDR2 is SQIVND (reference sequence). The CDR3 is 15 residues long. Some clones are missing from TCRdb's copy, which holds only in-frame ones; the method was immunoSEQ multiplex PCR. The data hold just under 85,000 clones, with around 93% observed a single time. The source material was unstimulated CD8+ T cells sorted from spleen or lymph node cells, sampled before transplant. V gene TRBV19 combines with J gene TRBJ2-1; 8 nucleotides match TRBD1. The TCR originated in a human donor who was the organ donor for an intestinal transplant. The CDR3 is CASSINSGTGNEQFF. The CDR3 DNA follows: TGTGCCAGTAGTATCAATTCGGGGACAGGCAATGAGCAGTTCTTC.